A single sample gave rise to the 5 T cell receptor beta chains below, sequenced in a study of cytomegalovirus exposure and HLA in healthy donors. The repertoire was sequenced with immunoSEQ multiplex PCR; TCRdb's copy has only in-frame clones and lacks some. The top ten clones hold around 20% of a sample with 90,000 or so clones, approximately 81% of them seen once. Sequenced material: PBMCs. Receptor source: a man aged 18 to 35 in good health and CMV-seropositive.

This clone was seen only once. The chain employs TRBV5-6 and TRBJ2-5; the match to TRBD2 covers 12 bases. This CDR3 spans 14 amino acids. CDR1 and CDR2 (germline): SGHDT, YYEEEE. V trimming: 0 bases; J trimming: 9 bases; junction bases outside the gene matches: 3. CDR3 protein: CASSLGLAGAAQYF. DNA for the CDR3: TGTGCCAGCAGCTTGGGACTAGCGGGAGCGGCCCAGTACTTC.

This chain joins TRBV27 and TRBJ2-3; D may be TRBD2 (6 bases). Germline V gene sequence: CDR1 MNHEY, CDR2 SMNVEV (reference sequence). The CDR3 has 14 residues. V lost 5 bases to trimming and J lost 1 base, with 10 bases between them. The CDR3: CASSIGGGTDTQYF. The CDR3 coding sequence is TGTGCCAGCAGTATCGGCGGGGGCACAGATACGCAGTATTTT.

Comments on this clone: The junction differs from germline at one of its ends, possibly a read error. This rearrangement joins TRBV10-3 to TRBJ2-3; a weak D match, TRBD2 (6 bases). Germline CDR1 reads ENHRY; CDR2 reads SYGVKD. This CDR3 is built from 15 residues. The CDR3 bases are TGTGCCATCAGTGCCACCGGGACTTACACATATACGCAGTATTTT. Its translation is CAISATGTYTYTQYF.

The rearrangement links TRBV6-5 to TRBJ1-1; D gene unclear. CDR1 and CDR2 from the germline V gene are MNHEY and SVGAGI. This CDR3 is 14 amino acids long. V shed 6 bases and J shed 0 bases, with 11 bases lying between them. In DNA form, the CDR3 reads TGTGCCAGCAGGGCTGGACTCTTGAACACTGAAGCTTTCTTT. This sequence encodes CASRAGLLNTEAFF.

V usage is TRBV28 and J usage is TRBJ1-3, with a weak D call TRBD1 (6 bases). V lost 3 bases to trimming and J lost 2 bases, with 14 bases between them. CDR1 is MDHEN, CDR2 SYDVKM, per germline. The CDR3 extends over 16 amino acids. This CDR3 is CASSFQGRVAGNTIYF. The CDR3 nucleotides read TGTGCCAGCAGTTTCCAGGGGAGGGTTGCTGGAAACACCATATATTTT.